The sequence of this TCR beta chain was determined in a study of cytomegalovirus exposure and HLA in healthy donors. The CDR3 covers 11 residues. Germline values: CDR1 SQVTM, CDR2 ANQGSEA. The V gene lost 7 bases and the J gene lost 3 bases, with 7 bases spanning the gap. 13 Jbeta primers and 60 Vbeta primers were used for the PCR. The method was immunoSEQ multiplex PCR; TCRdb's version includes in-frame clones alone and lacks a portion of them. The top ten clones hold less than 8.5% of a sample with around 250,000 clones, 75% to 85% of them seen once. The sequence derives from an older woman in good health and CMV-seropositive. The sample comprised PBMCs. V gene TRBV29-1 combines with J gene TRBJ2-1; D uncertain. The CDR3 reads CSGDFYNEQFF. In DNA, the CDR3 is TGCAGCGGCGACTTCTACAATGAGCAGTTCTTC.